The rows below give T cell receptor beta chains drawn from one sample of a study of Graves' ophthalmopathy and Graves' hyperthyroidism. TCRdb re-analysed the multiplex PCR reads in MiXCR, keeping a single row per CDR3 protein. The sample records a few hundred thousand distinct CDR3 sequences, approximately 21% being singletons. Sequenced: peripheral blood. All receptors come from a woman in her 50s with Graves' ophthalmopathy. The CDR3 runs from the conserved cysteine through the conserved F or W. The order of the fields is J gene, clone size, D gene, V gene, CDR3 DNA, CDR3 protein. A D gene is named only where the DNA matches it firmly. Clone size appears in some rows only: once, few, many, or a class for an expanded clone.

J: TRBJ2-3; size: many; D: .; V: TRBV27; DNA: TGTGCCAGCAGCCCCCGGTCCGCTAGCACAGATACGCAGTATTTT; CDR3: CASSPRSASTDTQYF
J: TRBJ1-5; size: few; D: .; V: TRBV19; DNA: TGTGCCAGTAGCTCGAAGACAGTAAGCAATCAGCCCCAGCATTTT; CDR3: CASSSKTVSNQPQHF
J: TRBJ1-1; size: many; D: .; V: TRBV19; DNA: TGTGCCAGTACGTCCGGGGAGATCCGCACTGAAGCTTTCTTT; CDR3: CASTSGEIRTEAFF
J: TRBJ2-5; size: .; D: TRBD2; V: TRBV7-3; DNA: TGTGCCAGCAGTCTGACTAGCGGGAGTGAGGAGACCCAGTACTTC; CDR3: CASSLTSGSEETQYF
J: TRBJ1-2; size: many; D: TRBD1; V: TRBV12-3/TRBV12-4; DNA: TGTGCCAGCAGTGTGGGACAGAGTAGTTATGGCTACACCTTC; CDR3: CASSVGQSSYGYTF
J: TRBJ1-1; size: many; D: .; V: TRBV27; DNA: TGTGCCAGCATTGCTGCCGGGAGGAGTCCTGAAGCTTTCTTT; CDR3: CASIAAGRSPEAFF
J: TRBJ2-5; size: many; D: .; V: TRBV29-1; DNA: TGCAGCGTCCGCTTCGGTTCGGAGACCCAGTACTTC; CDR3: CSVRFGSETQYF
J: TRBJ2-5; size: .; D: .; V: TRBV11-2; DNA: TGTGCCAGCAGCCTCCTAGGGGGTCGCACCGTCGGAGAGACCCAGTACTTC; CDR3: CASSLLGGRTVGETQYF
J: TRBJ1-6; size: many; D: TRBD1; V: TRBV12-3/TRBV12-4; DNA: TGTGCCAGCAGTTTTCAGGGGGTAAATTCACCCCTCCACTTT; CDR3: CASSFQGVNSPLHF
J: TRBJ2-2; size: many; D: .; V: TRBV28; DNA: TGTGCCAGCAGTTTGGGGGTCGGGGAGCTGTTTTTT; CDR3: CASSLGVGELFF
J: TRBJ1-1; size: many; D: TRBD1; V: TRBV29-1; DNA: TGCAGCGTTCCCGACAGGGAGAGGATAGCAATATCTGAAGCTTTCTTT; CDR3: CSVPDRERIAISEAFF
J: TRBJ1-2; size: few; D: .; V: TRBV12-3/TRBV12-4; DNA: TGTGCCAGCAGTTTGAGTGGGTCGGATGGCTACACCTTC; CDR3: CASSLSGSDGYTF
J: TRBJ1-1; size: many; D: .; V: TRBV12-3/TRBV12-4; DNA: TGTGCCAGCACGCCCAGGGGCACTGAAGCTTTCTTT; CDR3: CASTPRGTEAFF
J: TRBJ2-5; size: many; D: .; V: TRBV20-1; DNA: TGCAGTGCTATGGGTCCGGTAACTAGAGAAGAGACCCAGTACTTC; CDR3: CSAMGPVTREETQYF
J: TRBJ1-3; size: .; D: .; V: TRBV30; DNA: TGTGCCTGGAGCAACTCGTTCTCTGGAAACACCATATTTTTT; CDR3: CAWSNSFSGNTIFF
J: TRBJ1-2; size: .; D: .; V: TRBV12-3/TRBV12-4; DNA: TGTGCCAGCAAAAGGGGCGATAACTATGGCTACACCTTC; CDR3: CASKRGDNYGYTF
J: TRBJ1-1; size: many; D: .; V: TRBV20-1; DNA: TGCAGTGCTAAGCTGGCTATGAACACTGAAGCTTTCTTT; CDR3: CSAKLAMNTEAFF
J: TRBJ2-7; size: .; D: .; V: TRBV10-1; DNA: TGCACCAGCAGTGAAAGGGACTCGGGTTCCTACGAGCAGTACTTC; CDR3: CTSSERDSGSYEQYF
J: TRBJ1-5; size: many; D: .; V: TRBV11-2; DNA: TGTGCCAGCAGCTTAGATCACACGGGGGTCAGCAATCAGCCCCAGCATTTT; CDR3: CASSLDHTGVSNQPQHF
J: TRBJ1-1; size: many; D: .; V: TRBV15; DNA: TGTGCCACCCGCGGAGGGCGGGACACTGAAGCTTTCTTT; CDR3: CATRGGRDTEAFF
J: TRBJ1-1; size: once; D: TRBD1; V: TRBV12-5; DNA: TGTGCTAGTGGTTTGGGCCTCCAGGTTCAGGGGGCGTCCACTGAAGCTTTCTTT; CDR3: CASGLGLQVQGASTEAFF
J: TRBJ1-6; size: many; D: .; V: TRBV20-1; DNA: TGCAGTGCTAGGCCCCAGGGAGTTGGTGGTTCACCCCTCCACTTT; CDR3: CSARPQGVGGSPLHF
J: TRBJ2-7; size: .; D: TRBD2; V: TRBV13; DNA: TGTGCCAGCAGCCTAGGACCTATAGCGGGAGAAGGATACGAGCAGTACTTC; CDR3: CASSLGPIAGEGYEQYF
J: TRBJ2-2; size: many; D: .; V: TRBV7-2; DNA: TGTGCCAGCAGCACGGACAAGTTCCACACCGGGGAGCTGTTTTTT; CDR3: CASSTDKFHTGELFF
J: TRBJ2-4; size: many; D: TRBD1; V: TRBV11-2; DNA: TGTGCCAGCAGCTTAGAAGGGGGCGAAGGAAACATTCAGTACTTC; CDR3: CASSLEGGEGNIQYF
J: TRBJ2-1; size: many; D: .; V: TRBV27; DNA: TGTGCCAGCAAGGGGGGAGGCGACAATGAGCAGTTCTTC; CDR3: CASKGGGDNEQFF
J: TRBJ2-7; size: many; D: .; V: TRBV2; DNA: TGTGCCAGCAGCGTGACTGACTACGAGCAGTACTTC; CDR3: CASSVTDYEQYF
J: TRBJ1-5; size: many; D: .; V: TRBV19; DNA: TGTGCCAGTAGTACTCTCAATCAGCCCCAGCATTTT; CDR3: CASSTLNQPQHF
J: TRBJ1-2; size: .; D: .; V: TRBV30; DNA: TGTGCCAGACAGTTAGGGGGACTTTATGGCTACACCTTC; CDR3: CARQLGGLYGYTF
J: TRBJ2-2; size: many; D: .; V: TRBV20-1; DNA: TGCAGTGCCCCCCGGATGAGGGGTCGGGCCGGGGAGCTGTTTTTT; CDR3: CSAPRMRGRAGELFF
J: TRBJ1-5; size: few; D: .; V: TRBV19; DNA: TGTGCCAGTAGTACCGGACAGTCTTACAAGAATCAGCCCCAGCATTTT; CDR3: CASSTGQSYKNQPQHF
J: TRBJ1-1; size: few; D: .; V: TRBV3-1; DNA: TGTGCCAGCAGCCAAGATGGGAGGGGTAGGGCTGAAGCTTTCTTT; CDR3: CASSQDGRGRAEAFF
J: TRBJ1-2; size: few; D: TRBD1; V: TRBV6-2/TRBV6-3; DNA: TGTGCCAGCAGCGAAACCGGGACAGCCTATGGCTACACCTTC; CDR3: CASSETGTAYGYTF
J: TRBJ1-5; size: .; D: .; V: TRBV12-3/TRBV12-4; DNA: TGTGCCAGCAGTTTAGTCACTGGACCGGAGGTCGATCAGCCCCAGCATTTT; CDR3: CASSLVTGPEVDQPQHF
J: TRBJ1-2; size: many; D: .; V: TRBV12-3/TRBV12-4; DNA: TGTGCCAGCAGCCCCGAAGCCTTCTATGGCTACACCTTC; CDR3: CASSPEAFYGYTF
J: TRBJ1-2; size: .; D: TRBD1; V: TRBV6-1; DNA: TGTGCCAGCAGTGCGGACAGGGGCTATGGCTACACCTTC; CDR3: CASSADRGYGYTF
J: TRBJ2-5; size: .; D: .; V: TRBV20-1; DNA: TGCAGTGCTAGAAGCTCCGCGGAGACCCAGTACTTC; CDR3: CSARSSAETQYF
J: TRBJ2-7; size: few; D: .; V: TRBV4-1; DNA: TGCGCCAGCAGCCAAGAATTTCGACTATCCTACGAGCAGTACTTC; CDR3: CASSQEFRLSYEQYF
J: TRBJ2-5; size: few; D: .; V: TRBV5-1; DNA: TGCGCCAGCAGCTTGGCCTCCGGGAGCGGGGAGACCCAGTACTTC; CDR3: CASSLASGSGETQYF
J: TRBJ2-7; size: many; D: .; V: TRBV5-6; DNA: TGTGCCAGCAGACCAACGGGATTATACGAGCAGTACTTC; CDR3: CASRPTGLYEQYF
J: TRBJ2-7; size: few; D: .; V: TRBV27; DNA: TGTGCCAGCAGTCCCGGTCTTTCTACCTACGAGCAGTACTTC; CDR3: CASSPGLSTYEQYF